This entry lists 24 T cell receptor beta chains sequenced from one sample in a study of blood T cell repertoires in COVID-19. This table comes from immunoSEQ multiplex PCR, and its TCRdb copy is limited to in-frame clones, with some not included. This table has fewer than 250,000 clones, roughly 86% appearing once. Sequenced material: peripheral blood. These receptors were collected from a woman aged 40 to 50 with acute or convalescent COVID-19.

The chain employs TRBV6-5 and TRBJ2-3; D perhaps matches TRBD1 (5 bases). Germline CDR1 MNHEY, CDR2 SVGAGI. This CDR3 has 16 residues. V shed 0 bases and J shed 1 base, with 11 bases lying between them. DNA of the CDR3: TGTGCCAGCAGTTACTCGGGGCTTACCGGCACAGATACGCAGTATTTT. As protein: CASSYSGLTGTDTQYF.

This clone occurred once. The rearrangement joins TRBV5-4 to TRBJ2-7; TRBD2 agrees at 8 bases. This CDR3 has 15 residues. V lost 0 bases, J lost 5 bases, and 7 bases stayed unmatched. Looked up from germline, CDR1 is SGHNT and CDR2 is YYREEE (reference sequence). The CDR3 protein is CASSLDGGRMHEQYF. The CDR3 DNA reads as TGTGCCAGCAGCTTGGATGGCGGGAGGATGCACGAGCAGTACTTC.

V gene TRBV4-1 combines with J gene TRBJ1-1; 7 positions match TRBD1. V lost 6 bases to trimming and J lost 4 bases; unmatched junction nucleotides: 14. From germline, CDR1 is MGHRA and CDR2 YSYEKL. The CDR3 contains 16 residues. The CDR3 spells CASRPIFDRAATEAFF. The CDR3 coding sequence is TGCGCCAGCAGACCCATATTTGACAGGGCCGCCACTGAAGCTTTCTTT.

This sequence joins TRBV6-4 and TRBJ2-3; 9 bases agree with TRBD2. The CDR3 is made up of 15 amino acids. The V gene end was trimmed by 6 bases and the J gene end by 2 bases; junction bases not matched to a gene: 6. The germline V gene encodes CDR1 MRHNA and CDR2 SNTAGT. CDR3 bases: TGTGCCAGCAGGCTGGGCGGGGGGGCCACAGATACGCAGTATTTT. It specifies CASRLGGGATDTQYF.

Here the CDR3 reads CASSIERESGELFF. CDR3 in DNA: TGTGCCAGTAGTATAGAAAGGGAGTCCGGGGAGCTGTTTTTT. V usage is TRBV19 and J usage is TRBJ2-2; the D gene is possibly TRBD2 (5 bases). Per the germline V gene, CDR1 is LNHDA and CDR2 is SQIVND (reference sequence). V lost 0 bases, J lost 6 bases, and 8 bases lay in between. The CDR3 loop spans 14 amino acids.

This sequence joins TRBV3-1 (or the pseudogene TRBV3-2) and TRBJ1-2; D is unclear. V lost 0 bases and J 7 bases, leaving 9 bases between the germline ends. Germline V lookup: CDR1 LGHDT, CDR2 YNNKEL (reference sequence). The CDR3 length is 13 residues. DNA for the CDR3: TGTGCCAGCAGCCAAGACCTCTCAGGTGGCTACACCTTC. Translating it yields CASSQDLSGGYTF.

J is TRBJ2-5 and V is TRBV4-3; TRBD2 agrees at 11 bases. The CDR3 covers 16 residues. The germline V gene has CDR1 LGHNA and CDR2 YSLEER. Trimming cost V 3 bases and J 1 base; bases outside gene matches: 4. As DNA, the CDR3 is TGCGCCAGCAGCCAGGGGCTAGCGGGAGGCCAAGAGACCCAGTACTTC. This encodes CASSQGLAGGQETQYF.

The chain's CDR3 is CAWIDRGLNTEAFF. The CDR3 DNA sequence: TGTGCCTGGATCGACAGGGGGCTGAACACTGAAGCTTTCTTT. The genes are TRBV30 and TRBJ1-1; TRBD1 matches 10 bases. There are 14 residues in the CDR3. CDR1 and CDR2 from the germline V gene are GTSNPN and SVGIG (reference sequence). J was trimmed by 0 bases and V by 4 bases; bases with no gene match: 2.

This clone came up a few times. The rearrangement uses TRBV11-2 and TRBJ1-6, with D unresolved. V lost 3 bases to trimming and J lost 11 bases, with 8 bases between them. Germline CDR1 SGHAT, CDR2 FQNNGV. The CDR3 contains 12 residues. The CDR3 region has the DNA TGTGCCAGCAGCTTTGCAACAACACCCCTCCACTTT. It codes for CASSFATTPLHF. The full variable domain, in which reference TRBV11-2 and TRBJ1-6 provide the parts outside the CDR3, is EAGVAQSPRYKIIEKRQSVAFWCNPISGHATLYWYQQILGQGPKLLIQFQNNGVVDDSQLPKDRFSAERLKGVDSTLKIQPAKLEDSAVYLCASSFATTPLHFGNGTRLTVT.

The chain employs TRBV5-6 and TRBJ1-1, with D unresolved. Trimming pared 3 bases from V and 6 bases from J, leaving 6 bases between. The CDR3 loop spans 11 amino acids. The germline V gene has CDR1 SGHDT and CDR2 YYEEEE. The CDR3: CASSWEAEAFF. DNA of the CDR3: TGTGCCAGCAGCTGGGAGGCTGAAGCTTTCTTT.

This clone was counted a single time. DNA of the CDR3: TGCGCCAGCAGCTTGAGTTCTTCTAGCGGGAGGGCCTATGAGCAGTTCTTC. Translated: CASSLSSSSGRAYEQFF. The chain joins TRBV5-1 to TRBJ2-1, with TRBD2 matching 12 bases. Germline V gene lookup returns CDR1 SGHRS and CDR2 YFSETQ. After removal of 1 base from V and 8 bases from J, the junction contained 10 bases not matched to a gene. The CDR3 is 17 amino acids.

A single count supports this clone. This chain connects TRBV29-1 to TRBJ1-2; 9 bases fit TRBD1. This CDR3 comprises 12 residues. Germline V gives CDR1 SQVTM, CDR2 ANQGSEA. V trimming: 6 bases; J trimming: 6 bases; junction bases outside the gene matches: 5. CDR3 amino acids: CSVRQGVNGYTF. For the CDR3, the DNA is TGCAGCGTCAGACAGGGGGTCAATGGCTACACCTTC. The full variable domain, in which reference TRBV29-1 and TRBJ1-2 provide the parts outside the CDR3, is SAVISQKPSRDICQRGTSLTIQCQVDSQVTMMFWYRQQPGQSLTLIATANQGSEATYESGFVIDKFPISRPNLTFSTLTVSNMSPEDSSIYLCSVRQGVNGYTFGSGTRLTVV.

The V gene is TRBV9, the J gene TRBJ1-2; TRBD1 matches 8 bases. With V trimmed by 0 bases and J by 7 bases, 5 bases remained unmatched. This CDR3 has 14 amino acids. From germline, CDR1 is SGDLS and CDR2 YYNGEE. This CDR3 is CASSVVAGGRGYTF. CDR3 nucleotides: TGTGCCAGCAGCGTAGTGGCAGGGGGCCGTGGCTACACCTTC. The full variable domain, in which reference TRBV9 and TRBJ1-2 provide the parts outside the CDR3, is DSGVTQTPKHLITATGQRVTLRCSPRSGDLSVYWYQQSLDQGLQFLIQYYNGEERAKGNILERFSAQQFPDLHSELNLSSLELGDSALYFCASSVVAGGRGYTFGSGTRLTVV.

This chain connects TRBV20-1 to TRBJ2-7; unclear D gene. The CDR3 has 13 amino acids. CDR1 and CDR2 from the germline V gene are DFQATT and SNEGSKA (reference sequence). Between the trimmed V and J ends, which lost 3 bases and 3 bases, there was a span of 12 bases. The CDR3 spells CSASGLTGYEQYF. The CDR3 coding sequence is TGCAGTGCTAGTGGGCTAACGGGCTACGAGCAGTACTTC.

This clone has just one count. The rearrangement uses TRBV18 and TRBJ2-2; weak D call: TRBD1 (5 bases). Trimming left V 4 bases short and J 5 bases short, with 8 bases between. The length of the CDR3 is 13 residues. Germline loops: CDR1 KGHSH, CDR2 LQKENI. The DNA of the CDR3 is TGTGCCAGCTCACGAGACAGAACCGGGGAGCTGTTTTTT. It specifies CASSRDRTGELFF.

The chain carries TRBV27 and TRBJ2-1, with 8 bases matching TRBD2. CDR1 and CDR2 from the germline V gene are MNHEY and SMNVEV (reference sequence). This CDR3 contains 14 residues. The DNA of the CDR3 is TGTGACATCGGGTGGATCCCTAGCGGGAATGAGCAGTTCTTC. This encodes CDIGWIPSGNEQFF.

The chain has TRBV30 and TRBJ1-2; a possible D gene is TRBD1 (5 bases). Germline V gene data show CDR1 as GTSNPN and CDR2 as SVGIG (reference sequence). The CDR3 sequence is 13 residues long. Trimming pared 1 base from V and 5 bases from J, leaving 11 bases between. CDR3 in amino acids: CAWSADSFYGYTF. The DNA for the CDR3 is TGTGCCTGGAGTGCCGACAGCTTTTATGGCTACACCTTC.

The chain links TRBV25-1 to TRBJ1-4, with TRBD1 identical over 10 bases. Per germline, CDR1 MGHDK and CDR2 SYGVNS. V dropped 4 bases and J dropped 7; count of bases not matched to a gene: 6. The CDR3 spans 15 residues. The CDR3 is CASSGRQGAVEKLFF. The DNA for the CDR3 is TGTGCCAGCAGTGGTAGACAGGGGGCTGTTGAAAAACTGTTTTTT.

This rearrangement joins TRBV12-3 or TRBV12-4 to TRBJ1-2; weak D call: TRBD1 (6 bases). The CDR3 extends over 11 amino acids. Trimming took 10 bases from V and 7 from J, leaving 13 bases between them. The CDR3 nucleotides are TGTGCCACCTCAGGGGTTGGTGGCTACACCTTC. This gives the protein CATSGVGGYTF.

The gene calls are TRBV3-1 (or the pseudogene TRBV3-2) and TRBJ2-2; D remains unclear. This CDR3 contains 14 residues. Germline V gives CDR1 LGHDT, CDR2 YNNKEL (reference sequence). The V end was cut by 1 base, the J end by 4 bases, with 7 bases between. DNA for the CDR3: TGTGCCAGCAGCCAAGGGGCGACCACCGGGGAGCTGTTTTTT. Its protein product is CASSQGATTGELFF.

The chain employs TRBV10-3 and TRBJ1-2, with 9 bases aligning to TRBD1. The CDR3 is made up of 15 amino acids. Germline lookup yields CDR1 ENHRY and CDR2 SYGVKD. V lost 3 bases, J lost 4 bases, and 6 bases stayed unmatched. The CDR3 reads CAISDLGQGVYGYTF. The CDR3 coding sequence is TGTGCCATCAGTGACTTGGGACAGGGAGTCTATGGCTACACCTTC.

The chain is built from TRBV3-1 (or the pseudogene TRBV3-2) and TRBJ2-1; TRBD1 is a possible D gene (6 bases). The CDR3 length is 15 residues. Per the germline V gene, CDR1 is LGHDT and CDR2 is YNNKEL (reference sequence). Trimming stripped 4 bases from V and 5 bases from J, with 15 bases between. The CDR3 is CASSLHWTVNNEQFF. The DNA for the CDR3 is TGTGCCAGCAGCCTACACTGGACAGTAAACAATGAGCAGTTCTTC.

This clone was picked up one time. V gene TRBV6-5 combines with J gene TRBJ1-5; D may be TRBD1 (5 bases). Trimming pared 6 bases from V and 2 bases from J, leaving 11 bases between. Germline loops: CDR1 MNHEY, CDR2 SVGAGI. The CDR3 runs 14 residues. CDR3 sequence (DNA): TGTGCCAGCAGACCCGGCAGGGGCAATCAGCCCCAGCATTTT. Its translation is CASRPGRGNQPQHF.

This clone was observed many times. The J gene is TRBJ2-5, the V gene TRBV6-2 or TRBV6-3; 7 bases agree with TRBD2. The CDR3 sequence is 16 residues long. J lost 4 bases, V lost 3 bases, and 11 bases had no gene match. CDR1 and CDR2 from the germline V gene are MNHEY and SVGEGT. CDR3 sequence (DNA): TGTGCCAGCAGTTATGGGAGGGAAGGGATCGGAGAGACCCAGTACTTC. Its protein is CASSYGREGIGETQYF.